A single TCR beta chain is shown here with its context. No antigen is known for it. Per-base qualities were not stored, and no clone one base away is much larger. These data originate in a study of cytomegalovirus exposure and HLA in healthy donors (dated by TCRdb to about 2017). Concerning the study at large: An earlier analysis of about 560 of the donors reported roughly 300 Gb of sequence data and 117 million unique TCR beta sequences obtained from around 170 million T cells. An early release that covered some 640 HLA-typed donors contained around 330 gigabases of sequencing data and tens of millions of unique TCR sequences. Of the roughly 400 genotyped donors, about 80% fell in the genetic ancestry cluster associated with self-reported Caucasian donors. The study was designed to test whether signatures of past pathogen exposure could be identified by cataloging public T cell receptors. Using immunosequencing, the study profiled T cell repertoires from 500 to 800 subjects and related those repertoires to cytomegalovirus serostatus. A separate validation cohort of over a hundred different subjects was used in addition to the approximately 640-subject first cohort. To predict cytomegalovirus infection status, the study brought together high-throughput TCR immunosequencing, statistical association of individual TCRs with disease status, and machine learning. In a later analysis, previously published TCR beta repertoires from about 670 donors were re-analyzed and high-resolution HLA genotyping was added so that TCR occurrence patterns could be studied. Rather than using new phenotypic data, the later analysis identified candidate immune exposures from TCR beta sequences and from how often those sequences occurred across donors. An earlier analysis of about 620 of the donors applied high-throughput TCR beta sequencing to assess whether each TCR beta V gene segment acted as functional or pseudogenic. Donor age, sex, ethnicity and CMV serostatus were compiled alongside the repertoire data. Genome-wide SNP genotypes for about 55% of the 666 donors were used in a later genetic analysis, which treated that subset as a discovery cohort. Every repertoire in the discovery cohort had been generated on one and the same sequencing platform. HLA typing covered class I and class II loci at four-digit resolution. The number of typed donors differed by locus: about 620-640 for A, B, C, DRB1 and DQB1; 500 to 550 for DQA1; over 600 for DPA1; and around 490 for DPB1. Four to six DR-DQ haplotypes were handled as single units for association and clustering, since linkage in the cohort was strong. Among 300 to 500 genotyped donors of the cohort, an average of about 220,000 unique TCR beta nucleotide sequences was sequenced per donor, of which roughly 18% were non-productive.

Broad study findings and their caveats: Several of the top co-occurrence clusters appeared to be linked to parvovirus B19, influenza, CMV and Epstein-Barr virus, according to a later analysis. In vitro tests confirmed that a few of the cytomegalovirus-associated TCR beta chains recognize cytomegalovirus antigens. According to a later analysis, most CMV-associated TCR beta chains appeared to be HLA-restricted, and the HLA associations seemed to be driven largely by CMV exposure. Correlated functional status among segregating V segments might reflect linkage disequilibrium, but an unknown experimental factor could not be ruled out. A later analysis associated 16,951 TCR beta sequences with specific HLA alleles at a false discovery rate of 0.05. According to the authors, the approach could potentially be generalized to other disease states and immunological phenotypes. Most TCR sequences were observed very rarely across donors, whereas some public TCRs were present in many individuals. Strong co-occurrence of HLA alleles, especially DR and DQ, made assigning TCR associations to individual alleles difficult. In this cohort, only TCR beta chains were sequenced, and detectable features were limited by the absence of alpha or paired-chain data. In a later analysis, the rate of TCR association differed among HLA loci, with DRB1 alleles having the most associated TCRs and HLA-C alleles having the fewest. The earlier analysis of about 600 of the donors excluded some 15 rarely observed V segments, including chromosome 9 orphons, because counts were too low. In a later genetic analysis, a missense DCLRE1C variant was associated with V-gene and J-gene trimming of TCR beta chains, and the association was replicated in an independent cohort. The presence/absence analyses assumed that sequencing depth was roughly uniform across donors, and that assumption may not be true. A later genetic analysis reported fewer N-insertions in productive TCRs among donors in an Asian-associated ancestry cluster than the approximately 700-donor mean. A further reported finding was that TCR beta sequences accurately predicted the HLA-A and HLA-B alleles for most subjects in the first cohort. The study listed around 160 TCR beta chains as associated with cytomegalovirus. The only immune exposure information available for the cohort was CMV serostatus. An earlier analysis of approximately 600 of the donors showed that most TCR beta V segments appeared in productive rearrangements either about 87% or about 30% of the time, which broadly matched IMGT annotations. The classifier was reported to diagnose cytomegalovirus status with high specificity and sensitivity in both the original and validation cohorts. Because some donors lacked HLA typing at each locus, the association tests relied only on the typed subset. Compared with equally common non-associated chains, HLA-associated TCR beta chains in a later analysis were more clonally expanded and had lower generation probabilities. The 87-base-pair reads could not distinguish some IMGT-functional V segments, including TRBV6-2 and TRBV6-3, so those segments were excluded. A group of highly shared sequence variants was considered likely to be a technical artifact of the sequencing pipeline.

Library preparation used the immunoSEQ multiplex PCR assay. A mixture of 60 forward primers for TCR Vbeta segments and 13 reverse primers for TCR Jbeta segments was used in the multiplex PCR. A multiplex PCR assay on genomic DNA amplified the CDR3 region of rearranged TCR beta genes. The amplified TCR beta libraries were sequenced on the Illumina HiSeq System as 87-base-pair reads. Per the original workflow: Across the 670 or so repertoires, a later analysis counted tens of millions of unique TCR beta chains, some 11 million of which were shared by at least two donors. To remove PCR and sequencing errors, raw reads were error-corrected and collapsed into unique sequences using a nearest-neighbor algorithm that merged closely related sequences. V, D and J gene segments were assigned by aligning CDR3 sequences to IMGT reference sequences. For a sequence to be retained, at least a six-nucleotide match to both a V gene segment and a J gene segment was required. Rearrangements were classified as productive when the CDR3 lacked stop codons and remained in frame with V and J, and all other rearrangements were classified as non-productive. Following IMGT convention, CDR3 was defined as the stretch from the second conserved V-encoded cysteine up to the conserved J-encoded phenylalanine. The earlier analysis of some 580 of the donors excluded any sequence lacking an unambiguous match to a single V gene segment. An earlier analysis of a few hundred of the donors called V segments functional above 56.7% productive rearrangements and segregating when the between-donor standard deviation exceeded 5%. A statistical classification framework was built to diagnose cytomegalovirus status from the catalog of TCR beta chain sequences. In a later analysis, V and J genes were assigned by comparing TCR nucleotide sequences against IMGT/GENE-DB human TR gene sequences. A later analysis assigned CDR3 sequences and most-parsimonious VDJ recombination scenarios with the TCRdist pipeline. A later analysis defined each TCR beta chain by its CDR3 amino acid sequence plus V-gene family, and excluded reads lacking a unique V-gene family. In a later analysis, fewer than 600 highly shared, low-generation-probability nucleotide sequences were removed to address suspected cross-contamination and a sequencing artifact. In a later analysis, a clonal expansion index was calculated for each public chain from normalized within-repertoire ranks of inferred template counts. In a later analysis, generation probabilities were computed using a VDJ recombination model fitted to out-of-frame rearrangements, and the results were checked against IGoR. A later analysis scored TCR-TCR, TCR-HLA and TCR-CMV co-occurrence with hypergeometric tests, applying a repertoire-size bias correction to TCR pairs. False discovery rates were estimated in a later analysis by permuting HLA or CMV assignments 20 times. A later analysis grouped co-occurring TCRs with DBSCAN, adding TCRdist sequence similarity when clustering within HLA-allele-positive subsets. Co-occurrence clustering excluded repertoires with fewer than 30,000 or more than 120,000 public chains, plus five with anomalous nucleotide sharing. As stored in TCRdb, this immuneACCESS dataset retains in-frame rearrangements with V and J assigned. A fraction of the clones does not appear; measured against another copy, unresolved V genes explain less than half of the discrepancy, and the remainder lacks a known reason. The V and J calls and clone size come from that table; D and trimming were worked out from the DNA. For this sample the table gives over 150,000 clones, of which over 75% were detected only once. About 5.6% of the sample is taken by the ten largest.

The cohort consisted of 666 healthy bone marrow donors. Cohort members were all nominally healthy when sampled, although unrecorded immune exposures were likely present. The donor was CMV seropositive and was included in the group of 300 or so seropositive cohort members. Every donor gave a peripheral blood sample, and the peripheral blood mononuclear cells from that sample were used for TCR beta sequencing. The Qiagen DNeasy Blood Extraction Kit was used to extract genomic DNA from the blood cell samples. V is clipped by 1 base and J by 6 bases, and the sequence between their germline boundaries is 17 bases long. CDR1 and CDR2, per the germline V gene, are SGHRS and YFSETQ. From the cysteine through the phenylalanine, the CDR3 covers 16 amino acids. The CDR3 DNA has 48 bases and is translated from base 1.

The clonotype originates from a woman in her forties in good health and CMV-seropositive. The sequenced sample was PBMCs. Recombination connected TRBV5-1 to TRBJ2-1; the best D guess is TRBD2, with 6 bases matching. The CDR3 region has the sequence CASSLQGGLGANEQFF. The nucleotide sequence is given as TGCGCCAGCAGCTTGCAAGGAGGGCTAGGCGCCAATGAGCAGTTCTTC.